The clone carrying this TCR beta chain was seen a handful of times. Its target is unknown. The data derive from a study of identical twins. Study-wide results and caveats: Out-of-frame sharing of TCR alpha in monozygotic twins was underestimated by models. Twins shared out-of-frame alpha sequences with excess low generation probability.

A universal primer site was incorporated via template switching, and the cDNA contained unique molecular identifiers. Each CDR3 protein is one row after TCRdb ran MiXCR on the 5' RACE reads. Seen here are approximately 490,000 distinct CDR3 sequences, around 24% observed once, and the top ten hold 0.48%. From germline, CDR1 is MGHRA and CDR2 YSYEKL. Deletions cut 9 bases from V and 4 bases from J, with 21 bases between. This CDR3 comprises 16 residues. These data were likewise used in another study, on yellow fever vaccine responses in identical twins.

J is TRBJ1-4 and V is TRBV4-1, with TRBD1 as a possible D gene (6 bases). Sequencing used CD4+ T cells sorted from blood. The TCR was taken from a woman aged 18-29 years in good health. The CDR3 DNA sequence: TGCGCCAGTCGTCACCCGGCGGGGGGCCTTAATGAAAAACTGTTTTTT. Amino acids: CASRHPAGGLNEKLFF.